This TCR beta chain was sequenced in a study of cytomegalovirus exposure and HLA in healthy donors. The length of the CDR3 is 14 residues. CDR1 is SGHTA, CDR2 FQGNSA, per germline. V dropped 5 bases and J dropped 2; count of bases not matched to a gene: 4. General study findings and limits: Reports state that TCR beta sequences accurately predicted most subjects' HLA-A and HLA-B alleles. Cytomegalovirus-associated TCR beta chains were listed, numbering 150 to 200. Segments of the TCR beta V type were, in most cases, productive about 87% or about 30% of the time in an earlier analysis.

Concerning this clone: The target antigen is unknown.

Amplification used 60 Vbeta primers and 13 Jbeta primers. The authors' processing: In a later analysis, 75 million to 95 million unique TCR beta chains included roughly 11 million shared by two or more donors. Some clones are missing from TCRdb's copy, which holds only in-frame ones; the method was immunoSEQ multiplex PCR. V and J calls and clone size are given by that table; D and trimming were obtained from the DNA. The table records about 140,000 clones, 75% to 80% of them present only once. The source material was PBMCs. This chain links TRBV7-2 with TRBJ2-7, with TRBD1 matching over 9 bases. This TCR was sampled from a woman aged 45-59 years in good health and CMV-seronegative. CDR3 loop: CASSHRDRAYEQYF. The DNA for the CDR3 is TGTGCCAGCAGCCACCGGGACAGGGCCTACGAGCAGTACTTC.